This TCR beta chain came from a study of T cell responses to AZD1222 COVID-19 vaccine. Overall study findings and caveats: Most donors were white British, females outnumbered males, and clonal diversity was possibly underestimated. Recipients of two AZD1222 doses showed rising Spike-specific TCR breadth and depth. Repertoire sampling happened only post peak T cell response. Among spike-specific TCRs, nearly half reportedly target unmutated variant regions.

Clones were read by immunoSEQ multiplex PCR, and TCRdb kept only the in-frame ones, dropping some. Among 70,000 to 80,000 clones, around 86% were seen once, and the ten largest hold about 2.7%. CDR3 length: 13 residues. The germline V gene has CDR1 MGHRA and CDR2 YSYEKL. Deletions cut 3 bases from V and 7 bases from J, with 11 bases between. Points on this clone: Its antigen remains unidentified.

The sequences come from peripheral blood, collected on day 0 of AZD1222 vaccination. This TCR derives from an adult in good health. This chain links TRBV4-1 with TRBJ2-3; D unclear. The CDR3 nucleotides read TGCGCCAGCAGCCAGGTCTGGAGTAATACGCAGTATTTT. The encoded protein is CASSQVWSNTQYF.